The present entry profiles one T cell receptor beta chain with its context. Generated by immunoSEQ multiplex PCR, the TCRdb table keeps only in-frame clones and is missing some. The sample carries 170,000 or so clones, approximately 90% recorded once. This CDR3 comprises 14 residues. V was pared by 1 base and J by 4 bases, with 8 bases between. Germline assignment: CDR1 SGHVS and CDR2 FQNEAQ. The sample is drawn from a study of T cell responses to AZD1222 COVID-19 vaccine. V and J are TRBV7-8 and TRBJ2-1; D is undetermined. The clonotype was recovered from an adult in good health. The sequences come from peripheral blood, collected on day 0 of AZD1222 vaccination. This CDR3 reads CASSLVGQYNEQFF. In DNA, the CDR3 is TGTGCCAGCAGCTTAGTTGGGCAGTACAATGAGCAGTTCTTC.